These T cell receptor beta chains were read from a single sample in a study of glioma-infiltrating T cells. TCRdb re-derived calls from the multiplex PCR reads in MiXCR, one entry per CDR3 protein. The data show around 97,000 distinct CDR3 sequences, around 29% seen once. Material for sequencing was glioma tissue, nonneoplastic brain tissue, or PBMCs (not recorded which). All receptors come from a human donor with low-grade glioma or glioblastoma, undergoing nonglioma brain surgery, or in good health (not recorded which). The CDR3 runs from the conserved cysteine through the conserved F or W. A D gene is named only where the DNA matches it firmly. Expanded clones are given a class, and other clones once, few, many or no size at all.

TRBV18	TRBJ2-5	medium-sized	-	CASSPIPTGETQYF	TGTGCCAGCTCACCAATACCAACAGGAGAGACCCAGTACTTC
TRBV19	TRBJ2-1	-	TRBD1	CASRRLGQQCVF	TGTGCCAGTAGAAGATTGGGACAGCAGTGCGTCTTC
TRBV12-3/TRBV12-4	TRBJ1-3	many	-	CASNLLSGDGNTIYF	TGTGCCAGCAATCTATTATCAGGGGACGGAAACACCATATATTTT
TRBV5-1	TRBJ1-5	-	-	CASSLDRVGNQPQHF	TGCGCCAGCAGCTTGGACAGGGTGGGCAATCAGCCCCAGCATTTT
TRBV5-6	TRBJ2-5	-	-	CASSRAGGGRETQYF	TGTGCCAGCAGCCGTGCAGGGGGGGGCCGGGAGACCCAGTACTTC
TRBV6-6	TRBJ1-1	many	TRBD1	CASSYGNQGAEAFF	TGTGCCAGCAGTTACGGGAACCAGGGGGCTGAAGCTTTCTTT
TRBV27	TRBJ1-2	-	-	CASSLSARGGYTF	TGTGCCAGCAGTTTATCTGCCCGGGGAGGCTACACCTTC
TRBV7-6	TRBJ2-5	many	-	CASSQTTGPQETQYF	TGTGCCAGCAGCCAAACGACAGGTCCACAAGAGACCCAGTACTTC
TRBV7-9	TRBJ2-5	-	-	CASRTQVTGQKETQYF	TGTGCCAGCAGAACTCAAGTAACGGGACAAAAAGAGACCCAGTACTTC
TRBV3-1	TRBJ2-2	-	-	CASSQNSWGKMTGELFF	TGTGCCAGCAGCCAAAATAGTTGGGGCAAAATGACCGGGGAGCTGTTTTTT
TRBV6-6	TRBJ1-2	-	TRBD1	CASSYGDSSDGYSF	TGTGCCAGCAGTTACGGGGACAGCTCCGATGGCTACAGCTTC
TRBV9	TRBJ1-6	-	-	CASSGKTGSNSPLHF	TGTGCCAGCAGCGGAAAGACAGGATCAAATTCACCCCTCCACTTT
TRBV7-2	TRBJ2-1	many	TRBD2	CASSPKLAGGNNEQFF	TGTGCCAGCAGCCCGAAACTAGCGGGGGGGAACAATGAGCAGTTCTTC
TRBV2	TRBJ2-3	many	TRBD1	CASSRDRGSDTQYF	TGTGCCAGCAGTAGGGACAGGGGTTCAGATACGCAGTATTTT
TRBV2	TRBJ1-5	many	TRBD1	CASSFWDRGDQPQHF	TGTGCCAGCAGCTTTTGGGACAGGGGGGATCAGCCCCAGCATTTT
TRBV14	TRBJ2-7	many	-	CASSPGTNYEQYF	TGTGCCAGCAGCCCCGGAACAAACTACGAGCAGTACTTC
TRBV6-1	TRBJ2-5	many	-	CASSEGDSQETQYF	TGTGCCAGCAGTGAAGGAGATAGCCAAGAGACCCAGTACTTC